The clone carrying this T cell receptor beta chain was found a few times. Its cognate antigen is unknown. The V gene's germline CDR1 is SGHKS and CDR2 YYEKEE (reference sequence). This CDR3 contains 15 residues. The V end was cut by 2 bases, the J end by 0 bases, with 11 bases between. TCRdb re-derived calls from the 5' RACE reads in MiXCR, one entry per CDR3 protein. In the table there are 200,000 to 250,000 distinct CDR3 sequences, under 3.5% of which are singletons. These data belong to a study of T cells after yellow fever vaccination. Notes on the study in general: Most primary-vaccination clones reappeared after the booster (about 95% CD4, 75% to 90% CD8).

This specimen consisted of CD4+ T cells sorted from PBMCs, obtained 10 days after the yellow fever booster vaccination. This sequence joins TRBV5-5 and TRBJ1-1; no clear D gene. This clonotype was sampled from a young man who received the YFV17D yellow fever vaccine. The CDR3 DNA is TGTGCCAGCAGCTTTGAGAATTTCTTGAACACTGAAGCTTTCTTT. Its translation is CASSFENFLNTEAFF.